This T cell receptor beta chain was captured in a study of OX40 agonist ivuxolimab in advanced cancers. Sequencing used immunoSEQ multiplex PCR; TCRdb keeps in-frame clones, though not all of them. The sample carries some 74,000 clones, more than 70% recorded once. The sample was CD4+ or CD8+ T cells sorted from blood, taken in a trial of the OX40 agonist ivuxolimab. This receptor was obtained from an adult with an advanced solid tumor such as melanoma, head and neck, liver or kidney cancer.

As DNA, the CDR3 is TGTGCCAGCAGCTCCTTCTCCTACGAGCAGTACTTC. This sequence encodes CASSSFSYEQYF. V is TRBV7-6 and J is TRBJ2-7; D is undetermined. This CDR3 is built from 12 residues. Germline V gene sequence: CDR1 SGHVS, CDR2 FNYEAQ. V was clipped by 4 bases and J by 0 bases, with 4 bases between them.